This entry lists 25 T cell receptor beta chains sequenced from one sample in a study of blood T cells in healthy people across ages. It was with a sample-barcoded 5' primer and a J-beta primer mix that a second PCR of about 6 to 12 cycles was run. TCRdb processed the 5' RACE reads anew with MiXCR; each CDR3 protein has one entry. Here the sample spans over 1.5 million distinct CDR3 sequences, around 50% being singletons. Source material: blood. The receptors originated from a woman aged 40 to 55 in good health.

The CDR3 region has the DNA TGCAGTGCTGCTCGGGCCACAAATTTGGGTCAGCCCCAGCATTTT. Protein sequence: CSAARATNLGQPQHF. The gene calls are TRBV20-1 and TRBJ1-5, with D unclear. Looked up from germline, CDR1 is DFQATT and CDR2 is SNEGSKA (reference sequence). Trimming stripped 5 bases from V and 6 bases from J, with 20 bases between. There are 15 residues in the CDR3.

The V call is TRBV24-1, the J call TRBJ1-2; D remains unclear. CDR1 KGHDR and CDR2 SFDVKD come from the germline V gene. The CDR3 length is 14 residues. Between the trimmed V and J ends, which lost 3 bases and 4 bases, there was a span of 11 bases. CDR3 coding DNA: TGTGCCACCAGTGATAGGACGGACCTCTATGGCTACACCTTC. It codes for CATSDRTDLYGYTF.

The CDR3 loop reads CASDPIGTNTDTQYF. DNA of the CDR3: TGTGCCAGCGATCCCATAGGGACAAACACAGATACGCAGTATTTT. The V call is TRBV2, the J call TRBJ2-3; TRBD1 is a possible D gene (6 bases). The CDR3 loop spans 15 amino acids. The V and J ends lost 8 bases and 2 bases respectively, with 17 bases between them. The germline gives CDR1 SNHLY, CDR2 FYNNEI. The entire variable domain, with the rest obtained from reference TRBV2 and TRBJ2-3, is as follows: EPEVTQTPSHQVTQMGQEVILRCVPISNHLYFYWYRQILGQKVEFLVSFYNNEISEKSEIFDDQFSVERPDGSNFTLKIRSTKLEDSAMYFCASDPIGTNTDTQYFGPGTRLTVL.

A few counts support this clonotype. The chain links TRBV6-6 to TRBJ1-2; D may be TRBD1 (6 bases). The V end lost 7 bases, the J end lost 4 bases, and 13 bases lay between the germline ends. The CDR3 is made up of 13 amino acids. CDR1 and CDR2 (germline): MNHNY, SVGAGI (reference sequence). The CDR3 reads CASIQGYGYGYTF. DNA of the CDR3: TGTGCCAGCATACAGGGCTATGGCTATGGCTACACCTTC.

This clonotype has just a few counts. V usage is TRBV27 and J usage is TRBJ2-7; a possible D gene is TRBD1 (6 bases). This CDR3 region has 17 residues. Germline V gene lookup returns CDR1 MNHEY and CDR2 SMNVEV (reference sequence). Trimming removed 3 bases at V and 0 bases at J, with 18 bases between. CDR3 sequence (DNA): TGTGCCAGCAGTTTGATCCCATCAACAGGGCACTCCTACGAGCAGTACTTC. Translation gives CASSLIPSTGHSYEQYF.

The genes are TRBV7-2 and TRBJ1-2; weak D call: TRBD1 (5 bases). This CDR3 contains 15 residues. With 5 bases removed from V and 8 bases from J, the gap between germline ends came to 21 bases. Germline values: CDR1 SGHTA, CDR2 FQGNSA. The CDR3 spells CASSPQGLQTMGYTF. The CDR3 DNA sequence: TGTGCCAGCAGCCCGCAGGGCCTACAAACTATGGGCTACACCTTC.

The chain has TRBV6-2 or TRBV6-3 and TRBJ2-5, with D possibly TRBD2 on 7 matching bases. The J call may be mistaken, given a closer DNA end match to TRBJ2-7. This CDR3 is built from 17 residues. Germline assignment: CDR1 MNHEY and CDR2 SVGEGT. CDR3 loop: CASSYGGGAEEAGEQYF. The CDR3 DNA is TGTGCCAGCAGTTACGGAGGGGGGGCAGAGGAAGCTGGCGAGCAGTACTTC.

V usage is TRBV7-8 and J usage is TRBJ2-5; D call uncertain. There are 13 residues in the CDR3. Per germline, CDR1 SGHVS and CDR2 FQNEAQ. V was cut by 9 bases and J by 3 bases, with 14 bases left in between. CDR3 DNA sequence: TGTGCCAGTCGGGCACCCTCGGAAGAGACCCAGTACTTC. Its protein product is CASRAPSEETQYF.

The genes are TRBV4-2 and TRBJ1-2; TRBD1 aligns across 12 bases. Germline V gene lookup returns CDR1 LGHNA and CDR2 YNFKEQ. Trimming removed 1 base from V and 2 bases from J; junction bases left unmatched: 5. The CDR3 spans 17 residues. The CDR3 DNA reads TGTGCCAGCAGCCAAGGGGGACAGGGGGCGCGAAACTATGGCTACACCTTC. The encoded protein is CASSQGGQGARNYGYTF.

The chain joins TRBV5-6 to TRBJ1-2; a possible D gene is TRBD1 (5 bases). The CDR3 extends over 16 amino acids. Per the germline V gene, CDR1 is SGHDT and CDR2 is YYEEEE. V dropped 0 bases and J dropped 3 bases, with 15 bases sitting between them. The CDR3 nucleotides read TGTGCCAGCAGCTTGGCCAGCGAGGGGTTGGACTATGGCTACACCTTC. Translated: CASSLASEGLDYGYTF.

This chain links TRBV6-2 or TRBV6-3 with TRBJ2-1; 7 nucleotides agree with TRBD2. Germline-derived CDR1 and CDR2 are MNHEY and SVGEGT. J lost 0 bases, V lost 6 bases, and 8 bases had no gene match. This CDR3 contains 16 residues. The CDR3 reads CASRQPGGSSYNEQFF. The CDR3 DNA sequence: TGTGCCAGCAGGCAACCCGGGGGGAGCTCCTACAATGAGCAGTTCTTC.

The DNA for the CDR3 is TGCGCCAGCAGCACGGGGACTATCAATCTAGAGACCCAGTACTTC. Its protein is CASSTGTINLETQYF. V gene TRBV5-1 combines with J gene TRBJ2-5, with 7 bases matching TRBD2. V shed 4 bases and J 4 bases; nucleotides not matched to a gene: 10. The V gene's germline CDR1 is SGHRS and CDR2 YFSETQ. The CDR3 contains 15 residues.

V is TRBV5-6 and J is TRBJ2-1; 7 nucleotides match TRBD1. The DNA end lines up better with TRBJ2-7; the J call may be wrong. The V gene's germline CDR1 is SGHDT and CDR2 YYEEEE. This CDR3 spans 15 amino acids. DNA for the CDR3: TGTGCCAGCAGCCCGCTTGGGGACAGAAACTACGAGCAGTACTTC. This sequence encodes CASSPLGDRNYEQYF.

The CDR3 coding sequence is TGTGCCAGCAGCAAAGGACCCCAGGGACAGACCCAGTACTTC. Protein sequence: CASSKGPQGQTQYF. V is TRBV2 and J is TRBJ2-5; perhaps D is TRBD1 or TRBD2 (5 bases each). With 6 bases removed from V and 6 bases from J, the gap between germline ends came to 17 bases. Germline CDR1 and CDR2: SNHLY and FYNNEI. The CDR3 runs 14 residues.

The gene calls are TRBV9 and TRBJ1-6; D possibly corresponds to TRBD1 (5 bases). Germline-derived CDR1 and CDR2 are SGDLS and YYNGEE. The CDR3 runs 16 residues. V dropped 0 bases and J dropped 3 bases, with 10 bases sitting between them. In DNA, the CDR3 is TGTGCCAGCAGCGTAGCTGGGCAGGGCTATAATTCACCCCTCCACTTT. Amino acid sequence: CASSVAGQGYNSPLHF.

This clonotype appeared a single time. This may be a read error: a much more frequent sequence differs by one nucleotide. CDR3 sequence (DNA): TGTGCCAGCAGCCAAGGCGGGGGAACCTGCAATGAGCAGTTCTTC. It specifies CASSQGGGTCNEQFF. The chain couples TRBV4-2 to TRBJ2-1; 7 positions agree with TRBD2. This CDR3 has 15 residues. Germline trimming cut 1 base from V and 6 bases from J; bases unmatched to any gene: 6. Germline V gene data show CDR1 as LGHNA and CDR2 as YNFKEQ.

A single count supports this clonotype. The chain uses TRBV11-2 and TRBJ2-7, with 13 bases aligning to TRBD2. V shed 0 bases, J shed 3 bases, and the junction held 2 bases outside the gene matches. This CDR3 has 16 amino acids. The germline V gene has CDR1 SGHAT and CDR2 FQNNGV. The CDR3 protein is CASSLEGLAGVYEQYF. CDR3 in DNA: TGTGCCAGCAGCTTAGAAGGACTAGCGGGGGTCTACGAGCAGTACTTC.

The table lists this clonotype with a few counts. CDR3 protein: CSVERASGSNYNEQFF. DNA for the CDR3: TGCAGCGTTGAAAGGGCTAGCGGGTCCAACTACAATGAGCAGTTCTTC. The V call is TRBV29-1, the J call TRBJ2-1, with TRBD2 matching over 8 bases. This CDR3 spans 16 amino acids. The ends lost 2 bases at V and 3 bases at J; junction bases unmatched: 9. The germline gives CDR1 SQVTM, CDR2 ANQGSEA.

The J gene is TRBJ2-1, the V gene TRBV7-9, with 8 bases aligning to TRBD2. Germline values: CDR1 SEHNR, CDR2 FQNEAQ (reference sequence). The CDR3 is 13 amino acids. The J segment lost 10 bases and the V segment lost 0 bases, leaving 2 bases of the junction unmatched. CDR3 in amino acids: CASSLASGVEQFF. CDR3 nucleotides: TGTGCCAGCAGCTTAGCTAGCGGGGTAGAGCAGTTCTTC.

This clonotype was detected once. V is TRBV6-2 or TRBV6-3 and J is TRBJ2-7; 9 bases line up with TRBD2. The length of the CDR3 is 15 residues. CDR1 MNHEY and CDR2 SVGEGT come from the germline V gene. The junction had 14 bases not matched to a gene; V was cut back by 7 bases and J by 7 bases. CDR3 amino acids: CASIHSGGRNNEQYF. In nucleotides, the CDR3 is TGTGCCAGCATCCATAGCGGGGGTCGCAACAATGAGCAGTACTTC.

V and J are TRBV10-3 and TRBJ2-1, with D possibly being TRBD1 (5 bases). From germline, CDR1 is ENHRY and CDR2 SYGVKD. V dropped 3 bases and J dropped 2 bases, with 17 bases sitting between them. The CDR3 length is 17 residues. The CDR3 nucleotides read TGTGCCATCAGTGACTTCTCCAGGGCCAGGACCTACAATGAGCAGTTCTTC. Encoded protein: CAISDFSRARTYNEQFF.

This chain links TRBV29-1 with TRBJ2-6; 11 bases line up with TRBD2. Unmatched junction bases numbered 2, after V lost 4 bases and J lost 0 bases. CDR1 is SQVTM, CDR2 ANQGSEA, per germline. The CDR3 has 16 amino acids. CDR3 loop: CSVGGLAVSGANVLTF. DNA for the CDR3: TGCAGCGTTGGGGGACTAGCGGTCTCTGGGGCCAACGTCCTGACTTTC.

A word on this clonotype: Its ends do not fully match the called genes, so a read error is possible. The chain joins TRBV5-1 to TRBJ2-6; 8 positions match TRBD1. The length of the CDR3 is 17 residues. Germline V gene lookup returns CDR1 SGHRS and CDR2 YFSETQ. The CDR3 reads CASSARTGTSGADVLTF. The CDR3 DNA follows: TGCGCCAGCAGCGCACGGACAGGGACCAGTGGGGCCGACGTCCTGACTTTC.

V gene TRBV7-6 combines with J gene TRBJ2-1, with TRBD1 as a possible D gene (6 bases). The CDR3 length is 15 residues. V lost 2 bases to trimming and J lost 2 bases, with 10 bases between them. Germline CDR1 reads SGHVS; CDR2 reads FNYEAQ. The CDR3 nucleotides are TGTGCCAGCAGCTTATATGAGGGGGCCTACAATGAGCAGTTCTTC. It is translated as CASSLYEGAYNEQFF.

This clonotype was recorded once. The J gene is TRBJ2-1, the V gene TRBV27, with D unclear. V lost 5 bases and J lost 8, with 16 bases in between. This CDR3 spans 14 amino acids. Germline V gene lookup returns CDR1 MNHEY and CDR2 SMNVEV (reference sequence). The DNA of the CDR3 is TGTGCCAGCAGTAAAGCCGCCCTTCCCTATGAGCAGTTCTTC. Translated, it gives CASSKAALPYEQFF.